Below are 14 T cell receptor beta chains sequenced from a single sample in a study of shared clonotypes between healthy human individuals (dated by TCRdb to the early 2020s). Receptors were amplified or captured by the immunoSEQ multiplex PCR assay. TCRdb holds this immuneACCESS table with in-frame rearrangements only. Some clones are missing; in checked studies, unresolved V genes explain under half, and the rest has no known cause. The table for this sample lists roughly 810,000 clones; about 96% of them were counted only once. Less than 0.25% of the sample comes from the top ten. CD8 naive samples consisted of CD45RO-negative cells that were positively selected for CCR7, yielding a CD45RA+CCR7+ population without TemRA cells. Sequencing was performed on naive CD8+ T cells sorted from blood. The label giving this sample's cell subset or site can be read as: CD45RA+CCR7+. The source is a man aged 25-45 years in good health.

The chain couples TRBV7-9 to TRBJ2-7, with D possibly being TRBD1 (8 bases). The germline V and J ends were trimmed by 3 bases and 7 bases, with 19 bases remaining between them. The length of the CDR3 is 15 residues. CDR1 is SEHNR and CDR2 is FQNEAQ in the germline V gene (reference sequence). CDR3 in DNA: TGTGCCAGCAGCTTTCGACAGGGGAGGGTGCAAGAGCAGTACTTC. This encodes CASSFRQGRVQEQYF.

This chain uses TRBV2 with TRBJ2-1, with 13 positions matching TRBD2. CDR3 length: 13 amino acids. Germline trimming cut 9 bases from V and 6 bases from J; bases unmatched to any gene: 2. CDR1 SNHLY and CDR2 FYNNEI come from the germline V gene. Written as DNA, the CDR3 is TGTGCCAGGGGACTAGCGGGGATCAATGAGCAGTTCTTC. Its protein product is CARGLAGINEQFF.

The J gene is TRBJ1-2, the V gene TRBV19, with D maybe TRBD1 (6 bases). CDR3 length: 16 amino acids. The germline CDR1 and CDR2 sequences are LNHDA and SQIVND (reference sequence). V dropped 7 bases and J dropped 3 bases, with 21 bases sitting between them. CDR3 region: CASTYPTGFRDYGYTF. The CDR3 bases are TGTGCCAGTACCTACCCGACAGGTTTCCGAGACTATGGCTACACCTTC.

This chain connects TRBV7-9 to TRBJ2-7, with D tentatively TRBD2 (6 bases). Germline CDR1 is SEHNR and CDR2 is FQNEAQ (reference sequence). Trimming left V 4 bases short and J 0 bases short, with 22 bases between. CDR3 length equals 18 residues. Here the CDR3 DNA reads TGTGCCAGCAGCTCGAGTATTCAGCGGGTTCACAGCTCCTACGAGCAGTACTTC. This gives the protein CASSSSIQRVHSSYEQYF.

The chain employs TRBV29-1 and TRBJ2-6, with D perhaps matching TRBD1 (6 bases). Germline V lookup: CDR1 SQVTM, CDR2 ANQGSEA. The V end was cut by 5 bases, the J end by 0 bases, with 20 bases between. The CDR3 has 18 amino acids. Written as DNA, the CDR3 is TGCAGCGTTTATTCCCCAGGGGACGTTTTCTCTGGGGCCAACGTCCTGACTTTC. Translating it yields CSVYSPGDVFSGANVLTF.

The CDR3 DNA is TGTGCCAGTAGTTTACAGGGGCTTGGCACTGAAGCTTTCTTT. Its protein product is CASSLQGLGTEAFF. This rearrangement joins TRBV19 to TRBJ1-1; 7 bases are shared with TRBD1. This CDR3 contains 14 residues. Losses at the gene ends were 5 bases for V and 4 bases for J; bases not matched to a gene: 7. In germline, CDR1 is LNHDA, CDR2 SQIVND (reference sequence).

This chain links TRBV7-8 with TRBJ2-3; D might be TRBD2 (6 bases). The CDR3 consists of 15 residues. CDR1 is SGHVS and CDR2 is FQNEAQ in the germline V gene. V gave up 0 bases and J gave up 3 bases, with 10 bases separating them. In nucleotides, the CDR3 is TGTGCCAGCAGCTTAGCGGGAGGAGTGACAGATACGCAGTATTTT. Translating gives CASSLAGGVTDTQYF.

This chain uses TRBV27 with TRBJ2-3; D uncertain. This CDR3 region has 13 residues. Germline loops: CDR1 MNHEY, CDR2 SMNVEV (reference sequence). V lost 1 base to trimming and J lost 6 bases, with 8 bases between them. The CDR3 region is CASSLFPRDTQYF. Written as DNA, the CDR3 is TGTGCCAGCAGTTTATTTCCCCGTGATACGCAGTATTTT.

The V gene is TRBV5-5, the J gene TRBJ2-7; unclear D gene. The CDR3 is made up of 13 amino acids. The V gene's germline CDR1 is SGHKS and CDR2 YYEKEE (reference sequence). The V gene lost 7 bases and the J gene lost 4 bases, with 15 bases spanning the gap. In DNA form, the CDR3 reads TGTGCCAGCGGGCACACCCCCGATTACGAGCAGTACTTC. It is translated as CASGHTPDYEQYF.

In its sample, this clone was seen once. The rearrangement links TRBV9 to TRBJ2-5; perhaps TRBD2 as D (7 bases). The CDR3 contains 14 residues. The ends were cut back, 3 bases at V and 3 bases at J, with 12 bases in the middle. Germline V lookup: CDR1 SGDLS, CDR2 YYNGEE. The CDR3 spells CASSESGTKETQYF. The CDR3 DNA is TGTGCCAGCAGCGAAAGCGGGACAAAAGAGACCCAGTACTTC.

The chain employs TRBV7-8 and TRBJ2-1, with 8 bases lining up with TRBD2. The CDR3 is 15 amino acids. Germline V lookup: CDR1 SGHVS, CDR2 FQNEAQ. V shed 6 bases and J 9 bases; nucleotides not matched to a gene: 13. The chain's CDR3 is CASRRLAGALGEQFF. For the CDR3, the DNA is TGTGCCAGCAGGAGGCTAGCGGGCGCGTTAGGTGAGCAGTTCTTC.

This clone was detected once. The chain couples TRBV19 to TRBJ2-1; D unclear. The CDR3 extends over 13 amino acids. Germline-derived CDR1 and CDR2 are LNHDA and SQIVND (reference sequence). V was trimmed by 3 bases and J by 5 bases, leaving 8 bases between them. The CDR3 here is CASSMLKDNEQFF. The CDR3 nucleotides are TGTGCCAGTAGTATGTTAAAGGACAATGAGCAGTTCTTC. The whole variable domain, remainder taken from reference TRBV19 and TRBJ2-1, is DGGITQSPKYLFRKEGQNVTLSCEQNLNHDAMYWYRQDPGQGLRLIYYSQIVNDFQKGDIAEGYSVSREKKESFPLTVTSAQKNPTAFYLCASSMLKDNEQFFGPGTRLTVL.

This sequence joins TRBV7-9 and TRBJ2-5, with 8 bases that match TRBD2. Germline CDR1 and CDR2: SEHNR and FQNEAQ (reference sequence). This CDR3 is built from 18 residues. With 5 bases clipped from V and 3 bases from J, the junction kept 17 bases outside the gene matches. The CDR3 here is CASSPTSGRRVGKETQYF. The CDR3 DNA sequence: TGTGCCAGCAGCCCCACTAGCGGCAGGAGGGTTGGGAAAGAGACCCAGTACTTC.

The rearrangement uses TRBV6-6 and TRBJ2-2, with D possibly TRBD1 on 5 matching bases. Germline V gene lookup returns CDR1 MNHNY and CDR2 SVGAGI (reference sequence). Between the trimmed V and J ends, which lost 4 bases and 3 bases, there was a span of 12 bases. The CDR3 is 15 residues long. Here the CDR3 DNA reads TGTGCCAGCAGTTTCTTGGCAGGGTACACCGGGGAGCTGTTTTTT. It codes for CASSFLAGYTGELFF.